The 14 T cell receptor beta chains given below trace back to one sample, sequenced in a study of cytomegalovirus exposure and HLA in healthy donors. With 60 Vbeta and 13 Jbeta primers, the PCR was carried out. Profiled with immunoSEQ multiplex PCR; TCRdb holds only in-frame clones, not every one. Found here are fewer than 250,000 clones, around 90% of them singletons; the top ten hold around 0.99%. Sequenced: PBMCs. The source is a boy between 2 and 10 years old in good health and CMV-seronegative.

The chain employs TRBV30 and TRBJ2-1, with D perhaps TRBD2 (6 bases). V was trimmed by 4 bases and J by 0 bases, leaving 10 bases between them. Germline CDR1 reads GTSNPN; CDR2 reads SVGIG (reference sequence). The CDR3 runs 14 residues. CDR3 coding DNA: TGTGCCTGGAACCAAGCGGGCTCCTACAATGAGCAGTTCTTC. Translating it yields CAWNQAGSYNEQFF. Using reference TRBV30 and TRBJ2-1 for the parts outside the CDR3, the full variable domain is SQTIHQWPATLVQPVGSPLSLECTVEGTSNPNLYWYRQAAGRGLQLLFYSVGIGQISSEVPQNLSASRPQDRQFILSSKKLLLSDSGFYLCAWNQAGSYNEQFFGPGTRLTVL.

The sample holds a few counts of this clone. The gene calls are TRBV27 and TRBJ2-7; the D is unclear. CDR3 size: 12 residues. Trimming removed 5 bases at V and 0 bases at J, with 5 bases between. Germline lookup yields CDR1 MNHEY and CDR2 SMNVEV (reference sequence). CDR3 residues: CASSRGSYEQYF. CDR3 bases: TGTGCCAGCAGTCGCGGCTCCTACGAGCAGTACTTC.

The CDR3: CASSSWGENTEAFF. The DNA of the CDR3 is TGTGCCAGCAGCTCTTGGGGGGAGAACACTGAAGCTTTCTTT. The gene calls are TRBV5-6 and TRBJ1-1; D perhaps matches TRBD1 (5 bases). The V end was cut by 3 bases, the J end by 1 base, with 10 bases between. The germline V gene encodes CDR1 SGHDT and CDR2 YYEEEE. CDR3 length: 14 amino acids.

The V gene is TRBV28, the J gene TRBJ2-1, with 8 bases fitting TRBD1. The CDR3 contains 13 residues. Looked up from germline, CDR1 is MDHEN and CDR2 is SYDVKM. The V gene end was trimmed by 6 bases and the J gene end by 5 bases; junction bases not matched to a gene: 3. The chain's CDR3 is CASRTGAHNEQFF. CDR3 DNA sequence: TGTGCCAGCAGGACAGGGGCGCACAATGAGCAGTTCTTC. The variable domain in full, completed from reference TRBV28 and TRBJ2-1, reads DVKVTQSSRYLVKRTGEKVFLECVQDMDHENMFWYRQDPGLGLRLIYFSYDVKMKEKGDIPEGYSVSREKKERFSLILESASTNQTSMYLCASRTGAHNEQFFGPGTRLTVL.

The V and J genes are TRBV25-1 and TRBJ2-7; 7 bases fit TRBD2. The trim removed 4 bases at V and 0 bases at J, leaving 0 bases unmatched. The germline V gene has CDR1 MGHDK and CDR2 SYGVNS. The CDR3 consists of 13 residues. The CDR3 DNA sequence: TGTGCCAGCAGTGGGGAGGGCTCCTACGAGCAGTACTTC. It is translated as CASSGEGSYEQYF.

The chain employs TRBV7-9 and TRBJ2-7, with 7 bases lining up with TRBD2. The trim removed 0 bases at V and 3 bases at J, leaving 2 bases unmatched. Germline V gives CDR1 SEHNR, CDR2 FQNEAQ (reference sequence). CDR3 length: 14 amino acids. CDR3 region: CASSLAGGDYEQYF. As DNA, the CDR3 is TGTGCCAGCAGCTTAGCGGGAGGGGACTACGAGCAGTACTTC. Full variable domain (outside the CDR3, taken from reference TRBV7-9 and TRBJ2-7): DTGVSQNPRHKITKRGQNVTFRCDPISEHNRLYWYRQTLGQGPEFLTYFQNEAQLEKSRLLSDRFSAERPKGSFSTLEIQRTEQGDSAMYLCASSLAGGDYEQYFGPGTRLTVT.

The DNA of the CDR3 is TGTGCCAGCAGCTTAGGCCCCCCGCAGTATCTCCCTTCGTACTTC. Translation: CASSLGPPQYLPSYF. The gene calls are TRBV11-3 and TRBJ2-7; D not resolved. The V gene's germline CDR1 is SGHNT and CDR2 YENEEA. This CDR3 contains 15 residues. V lost 1 base to trimming and J lost 12 bases, with 22 bases between them.

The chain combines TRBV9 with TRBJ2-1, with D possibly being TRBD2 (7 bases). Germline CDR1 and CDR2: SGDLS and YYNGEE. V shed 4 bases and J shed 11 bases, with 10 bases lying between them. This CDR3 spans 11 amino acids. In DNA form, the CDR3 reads TGTGCCAGCAGCATGGGGGGGCAGCAGTTCTTC. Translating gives CASSMGGQQFF.

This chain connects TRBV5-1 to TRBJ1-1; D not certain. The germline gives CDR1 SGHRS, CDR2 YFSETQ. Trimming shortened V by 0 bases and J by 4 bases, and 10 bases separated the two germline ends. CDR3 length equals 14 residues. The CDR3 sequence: CASSLGGPATEAFF. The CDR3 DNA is TGCGCCAGCAGCTTGGGAGGGCCCGCCACTGAAGCTTTCTTT. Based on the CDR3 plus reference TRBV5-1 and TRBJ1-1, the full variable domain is KAGVTQTPRYLIKTRGQQVTLSCSPISGHRSVSWYQQTPGQGLQFLFEYFSETQRNKGNFPGRFSGRQFSNSRSEMNVSTLELGDSALYLCASSLGGPATEAFFGQGTRLTVV.

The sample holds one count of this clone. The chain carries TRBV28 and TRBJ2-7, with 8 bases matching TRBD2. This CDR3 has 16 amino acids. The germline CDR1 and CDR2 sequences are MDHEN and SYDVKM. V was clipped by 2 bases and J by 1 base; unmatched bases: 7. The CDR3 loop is CASSLASGGESYEQYF. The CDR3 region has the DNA TGTGCCAGCAGTTTAGCCTCGGGGGGGGAGTCCTACGAGCAGTACTTC.

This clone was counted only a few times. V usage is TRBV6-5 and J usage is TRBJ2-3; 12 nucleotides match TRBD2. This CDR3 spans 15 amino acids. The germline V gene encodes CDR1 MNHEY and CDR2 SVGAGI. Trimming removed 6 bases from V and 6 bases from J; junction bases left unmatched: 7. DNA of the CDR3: TGTGCCAGCAGACCGGGACTAGCGGGCAGGGATACGCAGTATTTT. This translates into CASRPGLAGRDTQYF.

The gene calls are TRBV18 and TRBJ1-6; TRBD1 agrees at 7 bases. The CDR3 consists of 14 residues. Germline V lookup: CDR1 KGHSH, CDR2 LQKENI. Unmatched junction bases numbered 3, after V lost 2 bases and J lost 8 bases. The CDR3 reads CASSPSGTDSPLHF. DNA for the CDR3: TGTGCCAGCTCACCATCTGGGACAGATTCACCCCTCCACTTT.

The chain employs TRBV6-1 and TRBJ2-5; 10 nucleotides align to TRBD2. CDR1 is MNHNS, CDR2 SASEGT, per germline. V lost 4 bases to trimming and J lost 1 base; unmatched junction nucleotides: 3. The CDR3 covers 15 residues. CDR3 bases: TGTGCCAGCAGTGGGTCTAGCGGGGGCCAAGAGACCCAGTACTTC. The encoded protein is CASSGSSGGQETQYF.

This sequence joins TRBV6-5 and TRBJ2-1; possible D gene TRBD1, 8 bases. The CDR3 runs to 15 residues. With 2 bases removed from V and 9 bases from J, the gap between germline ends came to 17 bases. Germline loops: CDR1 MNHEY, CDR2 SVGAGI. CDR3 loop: CASSYPPTGEGEQFF. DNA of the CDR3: TGTGCCAGCAGTTACCCCCCGACAGGGGAGGGTGAGCAGTTCTTC.